This TCR beta chain was captured by sequencing in a study of T-cell reconstitution after alpha-beta-depleted transplantation in children. The length of the CDR3 is 16 residues. With 2 bases clipped from V and 7 bases from J, the junction kept 13 bases outside the gene matches. Germline loops: CDR1 LGHDT, CDR2 YNNKEL (reference sequence). Unique molecular identifiers were used in preparing the TCRbeta library. TCRdb reprocessed the PCR reads with MiXCR, giving one entry per CDR3 protein. Of about 360,000 distinct CDR3 sequences in the sample, 13% are singletons; the top ten hold approximately 4.2%. The specimen was PBMCs, collected from the stem cell graft. V gene TRBV3-1 combines with J gene TRBJ2-5; 7 bases agree with TRBD2. This receptor was identified in a human donor who donated a stem cell graft to a child with Fanconi anemia. In nucleotides, the CDR3 is TGTGCCAGCAGCCAACTGTGGGGGGGATTACCAACGACCCAGTACTTC. Encoded protein: CASSQLWGGLPTTQYF.